Shown below are 16 T cell receptor beta chains from a single sample sequenced in a study of blood T cell repertoires in COVID-19. Profiling relied on immunoSEQ multiplex PCR, and the TCRdb table lists in-frame clones only, not all of them. This sample has around 130,000 clones; approximately 80% occur once, and the top ten carry around 18%. The sample was peripheral blood. Every receptor here comes from a man at least 80 years old with acute or convalescent COVID-19.

This clone was detected only a few times. The same CDR3 is also encoded by other DNA sequences in this sample. This chain uses TRBV5-1 with TRBJ2-5, with D maybe TRBD1 (5 bases). The germline V and J ends were trimmed by 0 bases and 0 bases, with 6 bases remaining between them. The germline V gene encodes CDR1 SGHRS and CDR2 YFSETQ. The CDR3 covers 14 residues. The CDR3 region is CASSLAGYQETQYF. The CDR3 DNA reads TGCGCCAGCAGCTTGGCAGGGTACCAAGAGACCCAGTACTTC.

This clone has just one count. V usage is TRBV6-5 and J usage is TRBJ1-2, with a possible D match to TRBD1 (6 bases). The CDR3 is 13 amino acids. Trimming cost V 5 bases and J 4 bases, with 11 bases left between them. The germline gives CDR1 MNHEY, CDR2 SVGAGI. DNA of the CDR3: TGTGCCAGCAGTAGACTGGACAGCTATGGCTACACCTTC. Translated, it gives CASSRLDSYGYTF.

The genes are TRBV7-6 and TRBJ2-1, with 10 bases identical to TRBD2. The CDR3 extends over 17 amino acids. Germline trimming cut 0 bases from V and 1 base from J; bases unmatched to any gene: 3. From germline, CDR1 is SGHVS and CDR2 FNYEAQ. CDR3 in DNA: TGTGCCAGCAGCTTAGCAGTAGCGGGGGGATCCTACAATGAGCAGTTCTTC. Protein: CASSLAVAGGSYNEQFF.

This rearrangement joins TRBV15 to TRBJ2-4, with no clear D. V dropped 0 bases and J dropped 6 bases, with 3 bases sitting between them. Germline CDR1 LNHNV, CDR2 YYDKDF (reference sequence). The CDR3 contains 12 residues. The CDR3 spells CATSRDRNIQYF. CDR3 nucleotide sequence: TGTGCCACCAGCAGAGATCGAAACATTCAGTACTTC. The full variable domain, its missing parts supplied by reference TRBV15 and TRBJ2-4, is DAMVIQNPRYQVTQFGKPVTLSCSQTLNHNVMYWYQQKSSQAPKLLFHYYDKDFNNEADTPDNFQSRRPNTSFCFLDIRSPGLGDTAMYLCATSRDRNIQYFGAGTRLSVL.

The chain couples TRBV7-3 to TRBJ2-3; D is possibly TRBD2 (6 bases). Trimming cost V 2 bases and J 1 base, with 10 bases left between them. Germline values: CDR1 SGHTA, CDR2 FQGTGA. The CDR3 is made up of 15 amino acids. This CDR3 is CASSLLGGGTDTQYF. CDR3 bases: TGTGCCAGCAGCTTACTTGGCGGGGGCACAGATACGCAGTATTTT.

The chain couples TRBV19 to TRBJ2-5, with TRBD1 matching 7 bases. Germline loops: CDR1 LNHDA, CDR2 SQIVND (reference sequence). CDR3 length: 14 residues. The V and J ends lost 5 bases and 5 bases, in that order; junction bases with no gene match: 8. The CDR3 spells CASSLRQGPETQYF. As DNA, the CDR3 is TGTGCCAGTAGTCTACGACAGGGCCCGGAGACCCAGTACTTC. Supplemented by reference TRBV19 and TRBJ2-5, the full variable domain reads DGGITQSPKYLFRKEGQNVTLSCEQNLNHDAMYWYRQDPGQGLRLIYYSQIVNDFQKGDIAEGYSVSREKKESFPLTVTSAQKNPTAFYLCASSLRQGPETQYFGPGTRLLVL.

Of note for this clone: The identical CDR3 is also encoded by other nucleotide sequences in the sample. The chain uses TRBV19 and TRBJ1-6, with 9 nucleotides matching TRBD1. The CDR3 is 15 amino acids. Germline loops: CDR1 LNHDA, CDR2 SQIVND (reference sequence). V was pared by 1 base and J by 7 bases, with 2 bases of the junction left unmatched. The CDR3 DNA is TGTGCCAGTAGTATAGGGACAGGGGTAAATTCACCCCTCCACTTT. It yields the protein CASSIGTGVNSPLHF.

This clone was observed a handful of times. This chain uses TRBV3-1 (or the pseudogene TRBV3-2) with TRBJ1-3, with a weak D call TRBD1 (6 bases). CDR3 length: 16 residues. Looked up from germline, CDR1 is LGHDT and CDR2 is YNNKEL (reference sequence). Trimming took 4 bases from V and 0 from J, leaving 13 bases between them. The chain's CDR3 is CASSPRDKNSGNTIYF. The DNA of the CDR3 is TGTGCCAGCAGCCCCAGGGACAAAAACTCTGGAAACACCATATATTTT.

CDR3 nucleotide sequence: TGCGCCAGCAGCTTGGTTGGGGGGGCTAGCACAGATACGCAGTATTTT. Protein: CASSLVGGASTDTQYF. V gene TRBV5-1 combines with J gene TRBJ2-3; D may be TRBD2 (7 bases). The germline CDR1 and CDR2 sequences are SGHRS and YFSETQ. The CDR3 is made up of 16 amino acids. The V end lost 0 bases, the J end lost 0 bases, and 11 bases lay between the germline ends.

The rearrangement links TRBV5-1 to TRBJ1-4; 10 nucleotides line up with TRBD1. The ends lost 4 bases at V and 7 bases at J; junction bases unmatched: 4. The CDR3 consists of 14 residues. The germline CDR1 and CDR2 sequences are SGHRS and YFSETQ. CDR3 coding DNA: TGCGCCAGCAGCCAGGGACAGGGGAGTGAAAAACTGTTTTTT. Its translation is CASSQGQGSEKLFF.

This clone has more than one count but fewer than ten. The V call is TRBV18, the J call TRBJ2-2; 9 nucleotides match TRBD1. Germline V gene lookup returns CDR1 KGHSH and CDR2 LQKENI. With 5 bases clipped from V and 7 bases from J, the junction kept 8 bases outside the gene matches. This CDR3 has 15 amino acids. The CDR3 DNA is TGTGCCAGCTCATCCACAGGGGGCGTAGACGGGGAGCTGTTTTTT. Its translation is CASSSTGGVDGELFF. Using reference TRBV18 and TRBJ2-2 for the parts outside the CDR3, the full variable domain is NAGVMQNPRHLVRRRGQEARLRCSPMKGHSHVYWYRQLPEEGLKFMVYLQKENIIDESGMPKERFSAEFPKEGPSILRIQQVVRGDSAAYFCASSSTGGVDGELFFGEGSRLTVL.

The CDR3 protein is CASSQGTINNEQFF. The CDR3 DNA reads as TGTGCCAGCAGCCAAGGGACTATTAACAATGAGCAGTTCTTC. The chain couples TRBV3-1 (or the pseudogene TRBV3-2) to TRBJ2-1; a weak D match, TRBD2 (6 bases). Germline values: CDR1 LGHDT, CDR2 YNNKEL (reference sequence). Trimming shortened V by 1 base and J by 5 bases, and 9 bases separated the two germline ends. CDR3 length: 14 residues.

This clone came up a few times. The chain couples TRBV5-1 to TRBJ1-6, with 10 bases fitting TRBD1. Germline CDR1 is SGHRS and CDR2 is YFSETQ. The CDR3 contains 15 residues. The J segment lost 9 bases and the V segment lost 0 bases, leaving 3 bases of the junction unmatched. Here the CDR3 DNA reads TGCGCCAGCAGCTTGGGGGACAGGGGCAGTTCACCCCTCCACTTT. Encoded protein: CASSLGDRGSSPLHF.

This sequence joins TRBV13 and TRBJ1-5; 8 bases fit TRBD1. The V gene's germline CDR1 is PRHDT and CDR2 FYEKMQ (reference sequence). The CDR3 has 17 amino acids. Losses at the gene ends were 2 bases for V and 0 bases for J; bases not matched to a gene: 6. The CDR3 region has the DNA TGTGCCAGCAGCTTACCGGGACAGGTTTATAGCAATCAGCCCCAGCATTTT. This gives the protein CASSLPGQVYSNQPQHF.

The J gene is TRBJ2-7, the V gene TRBV19, with D perhaps TRBD2 (6 bases). The length of the CDR3 is 15 residues. Germline V CDR1 and CDR2: LNHDA, SQIVND (reference sequence). V dropped 0 bases and J dropped 2 bases, with 11 bases sitting between them. For the CDR3, the DNA is TGTGCCAGTAGTATAGAGGGACTGCCTACCTACGAGCAGTACTTC. Translating it yields CASSIEGLPTYEQYF. Variable domain in full (rest from reference TRBV19 and TRBJ2-7): DGGITQSPKYLFRKEGQNVTLSCEQNLNHDAMYWYRQDPGQGLRLIYYSQIVNDFQKGDIAEGYSVSREKKESFPLTVTSAQKNPTAFYLCASSIEGLPTYEQYFGPGTRLTVT.

The genes are TRBV7-2 and TRBJ2-7; the D gene is possibly TRBD1 (5 bases). Germline CDR1 SGHTA, CDR2 FQGNSA. The CDR3 has 15 residues. Between the trimmed V and J ends, which lost 1 base and 5 bases, there was a span of 15 bases. DNA for the CDR3: TGTGCCAGCAGCTTAGGACTCTCGGCAGGGAACGAGCAGTACTTC. Translated, it gives CASSLGLSAGNEQYF. The entire variable domain, with the rest obtained from reference TRBV7-2 and TRBJ2-7, is as follows: GAGVSQSPSNKVTEKGKDVELRCDPISGHTALYWYRQSLGQGLEFLIYFQGNSAPDKSGLPSDRFSAERTGGSVSTLTIQRTQQEDSAVYLCASSLGLSAGNEQYFGPGTRLTVT.